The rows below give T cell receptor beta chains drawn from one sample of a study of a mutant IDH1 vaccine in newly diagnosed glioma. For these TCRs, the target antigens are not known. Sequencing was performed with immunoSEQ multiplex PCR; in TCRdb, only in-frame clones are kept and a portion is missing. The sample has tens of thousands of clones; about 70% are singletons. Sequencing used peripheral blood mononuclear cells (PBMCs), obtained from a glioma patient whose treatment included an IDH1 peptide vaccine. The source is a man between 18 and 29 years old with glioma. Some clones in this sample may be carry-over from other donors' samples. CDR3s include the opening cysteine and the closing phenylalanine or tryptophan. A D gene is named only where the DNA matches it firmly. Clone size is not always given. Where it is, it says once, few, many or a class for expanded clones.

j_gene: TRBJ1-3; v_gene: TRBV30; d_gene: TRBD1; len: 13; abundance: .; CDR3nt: TGTGCCTGTAGGACAGGGGGCGCGAACACCATATATTTT; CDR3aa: CACRTGGANTIYF
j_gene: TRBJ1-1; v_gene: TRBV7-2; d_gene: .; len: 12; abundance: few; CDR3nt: TGTGCCAGCAGCCTACCCCAGACAATAGCTTTCTTT; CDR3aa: CASSLPQTIAFF
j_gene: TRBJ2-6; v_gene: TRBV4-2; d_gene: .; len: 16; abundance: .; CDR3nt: TGTGCCAGCAGCCAAGATGGTCGGGCCGGGGCCAACGTCCTGACTTTC; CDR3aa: CASSQDGRAGANVLTF
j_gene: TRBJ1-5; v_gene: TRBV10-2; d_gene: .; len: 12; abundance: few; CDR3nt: TGCGCCACCTCTGCCCGGAGAGAGCCCCAGCATTTT; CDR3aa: CATSARREPQHF
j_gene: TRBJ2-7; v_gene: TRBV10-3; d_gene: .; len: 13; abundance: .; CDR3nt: TGTGCCACAAGCCGTGGACAAGACTACGAGCAGTACTTC; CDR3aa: CATSRGQDYEQYF
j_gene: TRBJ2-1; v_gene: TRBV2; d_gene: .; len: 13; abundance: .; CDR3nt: TGTGCCAGCAGTGGATCACTAGGGAATGAGCAGTTCTTC; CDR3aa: CASSGSLGNEQFF
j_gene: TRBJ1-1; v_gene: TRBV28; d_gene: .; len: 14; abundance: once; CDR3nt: TGTGCCAGCAGTTTCGTTGTGTCGCAATCGAGAGCTTTCTTT; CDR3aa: CASSFVVSQSRAFF
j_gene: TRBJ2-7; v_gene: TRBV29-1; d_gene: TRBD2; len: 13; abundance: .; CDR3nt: TGCAGCGCTACGGAGCGGGAGTGGCGCGAGCAGTACTTC; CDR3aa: CSATEREWREQYF
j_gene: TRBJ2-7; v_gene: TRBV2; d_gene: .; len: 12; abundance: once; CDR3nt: TGTGCCAGTAGCGACGTTTCCTACGAGCAGTACTTC; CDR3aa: CASSDVSYEQYF
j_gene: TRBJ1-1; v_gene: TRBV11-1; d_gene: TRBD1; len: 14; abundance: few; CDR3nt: TGTGCCAGCAGGTTGACAGGGGTGGTTCCTGAAGCTTTCTTT; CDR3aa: CASRLTGVVPEAFF
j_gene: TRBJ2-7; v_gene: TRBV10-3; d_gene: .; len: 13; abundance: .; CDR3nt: TGTGCCATCAGTGACAAGGGTACCTACGAGCAGTACTTC; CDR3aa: CAISDKGTYEQYF
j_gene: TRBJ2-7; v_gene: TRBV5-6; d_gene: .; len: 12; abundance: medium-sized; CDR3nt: TGTGCCAGCAGCTCGTGGGGCTACGAGCAGTACTTC; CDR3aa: CASSSWGYEQYF
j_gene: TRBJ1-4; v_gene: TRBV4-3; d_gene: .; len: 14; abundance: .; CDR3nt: TGCGCCAGCAGCCCGGGGACCCCGGTGGGAAAACTGTTTTTT; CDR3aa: CASSPGTPVGKLFF
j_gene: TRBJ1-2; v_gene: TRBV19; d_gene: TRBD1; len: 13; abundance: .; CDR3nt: TGTGCCAGTAGTAGGACAGGGGTGTATGGCTACACCTTC; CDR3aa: CASSRTGVYGYTF
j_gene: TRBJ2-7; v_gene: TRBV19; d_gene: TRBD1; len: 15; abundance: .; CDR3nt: TGTGCCAGTAGTCGCCAAGGGACAGGGGGAAATTGGCAGTACTTC; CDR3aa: CASSRQGTGGNWQYF
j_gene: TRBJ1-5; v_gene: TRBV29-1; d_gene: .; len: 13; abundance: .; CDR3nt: TGCAGCGTTGAGGAACAGGGTGGACAGCCCCAGCATTTT; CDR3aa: CSVEEQGGQPQHF
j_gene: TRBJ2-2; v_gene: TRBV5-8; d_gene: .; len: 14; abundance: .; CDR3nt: TGTGCCAGCAGCCGGCGGCGGTCCGGCGGGGAGCTGTTTTTT; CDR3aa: CASSRRRSGGELFF
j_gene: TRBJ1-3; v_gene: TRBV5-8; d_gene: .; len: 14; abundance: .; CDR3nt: TGTGCCAGCAGCCGGAGCCGGCTGGGAAACACCATATATTTT; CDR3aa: CASSRSRLGNTIYF
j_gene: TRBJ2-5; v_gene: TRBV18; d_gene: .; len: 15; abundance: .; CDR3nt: TGTGCCAGCTCATCTCGCAGGGGTCCGCAAGAGACCCAGTACTTC; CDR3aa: CASSSRRGPQETQYF
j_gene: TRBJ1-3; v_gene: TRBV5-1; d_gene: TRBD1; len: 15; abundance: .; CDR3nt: TGCGCCAGCAGCCGGGACAGTACCTCTGGAAACACCATATATTTT; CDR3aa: CASSRDSTSGNTIYF
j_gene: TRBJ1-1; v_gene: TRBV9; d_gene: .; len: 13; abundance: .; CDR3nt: TGTGCCAGCAGCATCAGGTCGACCACTGAAGCTTTCTTT; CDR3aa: CASSIRSTTEAFF
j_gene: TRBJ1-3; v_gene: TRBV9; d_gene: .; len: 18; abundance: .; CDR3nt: TGTGCCAGCAGCGTTGAGGGCCCGCGACAGTTGACTGGAAACACCATATATTTT; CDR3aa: CASSVEGPRQLTGNTIYF
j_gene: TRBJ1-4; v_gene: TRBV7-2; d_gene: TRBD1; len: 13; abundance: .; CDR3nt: TGTGCCAGCAAGGACAGGGGTAATGAAAAACTGTTTTTT; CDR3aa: CASKDRGNEKLFF
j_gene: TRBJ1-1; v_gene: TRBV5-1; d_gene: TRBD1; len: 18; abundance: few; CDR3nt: TGCGCCAGCAGCCCGGTAGGGCAGGGGGCCATGGGGAACACTGAAGCTTTCTTT; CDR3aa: CASSPVGQGAMGNTEAFF
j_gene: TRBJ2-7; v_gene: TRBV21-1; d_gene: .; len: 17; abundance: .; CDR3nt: TGTGCCAGCAGCAAAAGTCGGCAGGATAGTCCGACGTACGAGCAGTACTTC; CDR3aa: CASSKSRQDSPTYEQYF
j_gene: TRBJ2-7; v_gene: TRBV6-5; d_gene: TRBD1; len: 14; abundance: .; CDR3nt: TGTGCCAGCAGTTACGGGACAGTAGGGTACGAGCAGTACTTC; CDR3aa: CASSYGTVGYEQYF
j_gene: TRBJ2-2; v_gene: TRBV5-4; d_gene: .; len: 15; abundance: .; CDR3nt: TGTGCCAGCAGCTTGATACAGAAGAACACCGGGGAGCTGTTTTTT; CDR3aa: CASSLIQKNTGELFF
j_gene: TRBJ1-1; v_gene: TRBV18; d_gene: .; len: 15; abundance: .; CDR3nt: TGTGCCAGCTCACCACTAGGGCGAGGGGACACTGAAGCTTTCTTT; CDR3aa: CASSPLGRGDTEAFF
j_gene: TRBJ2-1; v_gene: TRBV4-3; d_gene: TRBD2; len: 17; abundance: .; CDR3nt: TGCGCCAGCAGCCAATCCACTAGCGCGATCACCTACAATGAGCAGTTCTTC; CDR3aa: CASSQSTSAITYNEQFF
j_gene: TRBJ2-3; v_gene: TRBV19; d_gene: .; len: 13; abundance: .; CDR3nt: TGTGCCAGTAGTAGGGAGTTCACAGATACGCAGTATTTT; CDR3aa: CASSREFTDTQYF